These T cell receptor beta chains were read from a single sample in a study of shared clonotypes between healthy human individuals. Method: immunoSEQ multiplex PCR; TCRdb's copy keeps in-frame clones and lacks some. The sample yields about 980,000 clones, around 80% seen once. The sequenced sample was memory CD4+ T cells sorted from blood. The receptors stem from a man aged 18 to 30 in good health. CDR3s include the opening cysteine and the closing phenylalanine or tryptophan. D genes are given only for firm matches. A row's size may be missing; if present it is once, few, many or a size class.

D gene,clone size,J gene,V gene,CDR3 DNA,CDR3 protein
-,-,TRBJ2-1,TRBV4-1,TGCGCCAGCAGCCAAGATGCAACTAGCCCGAGCTCCTACAATGAGCAGTTCTTC,CASSQDATSPSSYNEQFF
-,-,TRBJ1-3,TRBV7-2,TGTGCCAGCCGGAGCGTGGGGGAGAACACCATATATTTT,CASRSVGENTIYF
TRBD2,once,TRBJ2-1,TRBV4-1,TGCGCCAGCAGCCAAGAAGGGAGCGGGAGGGCCTTGAATGAGCAGTTCTTC,CASSQEGSGRALNEQFF
-,-,TRBJ2-5,TRBV9,TGTGCCAGCAGCGTAGCTGGGTCATCTGAGACCCAGTACTTC,CASSVAGSSETQYF
-,-,TRBJ2-4,TRBV30,TGTGCCTGGAGGGCAGACCTACTGGCCAAAAACATTCAGTACTTC,CAWRADLLAKNIQYF
-,-,TRBJ1-1,TRBV11-2,TGTGCCAGCAGCTTAGATGCGGGAAACACTGAAGCTTTCTTT,CASSLDAGNTEAFF
-,once,TRBJ2-1,TRBV10-1,TGCGCCAGCAGTTATAGCGGTAACTCCTACAATGAGCAGTTCTTC,CASSYSGNSYNEQFF
TRBD2,-,TRBJ2-1,TRBV7-2,TGTGCCAGCAGCTCCATAGCGGGAGGGCCCTCCGATGAGCAGTTCTTC,CASSSIAGGPSDEQFF
-,few,TRBJ1-1,TRBV6-5,TGTGCCAGCAGGGTATCGGGACAAATGAACACTGAAGCTTTCTTT,CASRVSGQMNTEAFF
-,-,TRBJ2-5,TRBV25-1,TGTGCCAGCAGTTCAGGCCCCCCAGAGACCCAGTACTTC,CASSSGPPETQYF
TRBD1,-,TRBJ1-4,TRBV7-3,TGTGCCACCCAAACAGGGGCTGCAACTAATGAAAAACTGTTTTTT,CATQTGAATNEKLFF
-,-,TRBJ1-1,TRBV7-8,TGTGCCAGCAGCTTACGGGAACTGAACACTGAAGCTTTCTTT,CASSLRELNTEAFF
-,-,TRBJ1-5,TRBV27,TGTGCCAGCAGTTCCTCAGGATTTGATCAGCCCCAGCATTTT,CASSSSGFDQPQHF
TRBD1,-,TRBJ1-2,TRBV10-3,TGTGCCATCAGTGAGGTAACGACAGGGGCGAACTATGGCTACACCTTC,CAISEVTTGANYGYTF
-,-,TRBJ1-2,TRBV5-1,TGCGCCAGCAGCCAGACGGGAGACCATGGCTACACCTTC,CASSQTGDHGYTF
-,-,TRBJ2-5,TRBV6-5,TGTGCCAGCAGAAGGGGCAGCCAACAAGAGACCCAGTACTTC,CASRRGSQQETQYF
-,-,TRBJ2-3,TRBV5-1,TGCGCCAGCAGCTTGGAACGGGGGTCGGATACGCAGTATTTT,CASSLERGSDTQYF
TRBD1,-,TRBJ1-2,TRBV28,TGTGCCAGCAGTGGGGGGGACAGGGGATATGGCTACACCTTC,CASSGGDRGYGYTF
-,few,TRBJ1-1,TRBV5-1,TGCGCCAGCAGCACGGATGGGCAGCCGAACACTGAAGCTTTCTTT,CASSTDGQPNTEAFF